These 12 T cell receptor beta chains came from one sample sequenced in a study of blood T cells in healthy people across ages. Sample-barcoded 5' priming and a J-beta primer mix drove a second PCR of about 6 to 12 cycles. TCRdb re-derived calls from the 5' RACE reads in MiXCR, one entry per CDR3 protein. The table shows roughly 1,100,000 distinct CDR3 sequences, with around 27% occurring only once. Separately, the same data were catalogued under a study of T cells of mothers and their children.

The source material was blood. Receptor source: a girl aged 2 to 10 in good health.

The J gene is TRBJ1-6, the V gene TRBV5-8; D is uncertain. V was clipped by 4 bases and J by 9 bases, with 8 bases between them. Germline values: CDR1 SGHTS, CDR2 YDEGEE. This CDR3 region has 12 residues. In DNA, the CDR3 is TGTGCCAGCAGCCCGTGGGGTTCACCCCTCCACTTT. Translated: CASSPWGSPLHF.

The genes are TRBV6-5 and TRBJ1-2; a possible D gene is TRBD1 (6 bases). Per germline, CDR1 MNHEY and CDR2 SVGAGI. The CDR3 has 17 residues. Trimming removed 0 bases from V and 3 bases from J, with 17 bases in between. This CDR3 reads CASSYSTLRGLYYGYTF. The CDR3 DNA reads as TGTGCCAGCAGTTACTCGACGTTGCGGGGGCTATACTATGGCTACACCTTC.

The chain carries TRBV4-3 and TRBJ2-3, with a weak D call TRBD1 (6 bases). The CDR3 contains 16 residues. CDR1 is LGHNA and CDR2 is YSLEER in the germline V gene. V lost 0 bases to trimming and J lost 0 bases, with 10 bases between them. CDR3 residues: CASSQDYRASTDTQYF. The DNA for the CDR3 is TGCGCCAGCAGCCAAGATTACAGGGCGAGCACAGATACGCAGTATTTT.

This clonotype was seen at least ten times. V and J are TRBV3-1 and TRBJ2-1; 8 bases match TRBD2. CDR1 is LGHDT, CDR2 YNNKEL, per germline (reference sequence). The trim removed 0 bases at V and 4 bases at J, leaving 5 bases unmatched. This CDR3 region has 16 residues. CDR3 residues: CASSQDPGTRYNEQFF. The CDR3 nucleotides read TGTGCCAGCAGCCAAGATCCCGGGACTAGATACAATGAGCAGTTCTTC.

This clonotype was seen a single time. The chain joins TRBV5-1 to TRBJ1-4; D is possibly TRBD1 (5 bases). The CDR3 sequence is 15 residues long. Germline V CDR1 and CDR2: SGHRS, YFSETQ. V lost 4 bases and J lost 3, with 13 bases in between. The CDR3 region is CASSVAGDPNEKLFF. The CDR3 nucleotides are TGCGCCAGCAGCGTGGCGGGGGACCCTAATGAAAAACTGTTTTTT.

The chain joins TRBV2 to TRBJ1-1; D is uncertain. With 6 bases removed from V and 8 bases from J, the gap between germline ends came to 10 bases. Germline CDR1 is SNHLY and CDR2 is FYNNEI. The CDR3 sequence is 11 residues long. As DNA, the CDR3 is TGTGCCAGCAGGGGGATGACAGAAGCTTTCTTT. Protein sequence: CASRGMTEAFF.

This clonotype appeared many times. The V and J genes are TRBV20-1 and TRBJ2-1, with unresolved D. Between the trimmed V and J ends, which lost 6 bases and 7 bases, there was a span of 10 bases. This CDR3 region has 11 residues. The germline V gene encodes CDR1 DFQATT and CDR2 SNEGSKA (reference sequence). DNA for the CDR3: TGCAGTGCCTCACCCGGTAATGAGCAGTTCTTC. This encodes CSASPGNEQFF.

This clonotype has a handful of counts. As DNA, the CDR3 is TGTGCCAGCAGGCTCGGCGGGATAGATCAGCCCCAGCATTTT. As protein: CASRLGGIDQPQHF. The chain uses TRBV7-2 and TRBJ1-5; D unresolved. Germline V gene sequence: CDR1 SGHTA, CDR2 FQGNSA. CDR3 size: 14 residues. Deletions cut 6 bases from V and 5 bases from J, with 14 bases between.

CDR3 DNA sequence: TGTGCCAGCAGTTTTGAGTCTAGGGAGACCCAGTACTTC. Protein sequence: CASSFESRETQYF. The rearrangement uses TRBV12-3 or TRBV12-4 and TRBJ2-5; no reliable D call. Between the trimmed V and J ends, which lost 3 bases and 5 bases, there was a span of 10 bases. The CDR3 is 13 residues long.

This clonotype was recorded a few times. The V gene is TRBV29-1, the J gene TRBJ1-1; no reliable D call. V gave up 6 bases and J gave up 7 bases, with 6 bases separating them. This CDR3 is 9 amino acids long. Per germline, CDR1 SQVTM and CDR2 ANQGSEA. The CDR3 DNA is TGCAGCGTGCCGGGTGAAGCTTTCTTT. This sequence encodes CSVPGEAFF.

In this sample, this clonotype turned up a few times. This chain joins TRBV28 and TRBJ2-2; 7 bases match TRBD1. The CDR3 is 14 amino acids. The ends lost 6 bases at V and 3 bases at J; junction bases unmatched: 4. Germline V gene sequence: CDR1 MDHEN, CDR2 SYDVKM. This CDR3 reads CASRGQSYTGELFF. The DNA for the CDR3 is TGTGCCAGCAGGGGACAGAGCTACACCGGGGAGCTGTTTTTT.

This clonotype was found a few times. V gene TRBV12-3 or TRBV12-4 combines with J gene TRBJ1-3; maybe TRBD1 (5 bases). The CDR3 extends over 13 amino acids. Trimming removed 4 bases at V and 4 bases at J, with 8 bases between. The CDR3: CASSSWTGNTIYF. The CDR3, as DNA: TGTGCCAGCAGTTCCTGGACAGGAAACACCATATATTTT.